This T cell receptor beta chain was identified in a study of T cell repertoires in cytomegalovirus infection. Study background: Recently identified HLA-C-restricted CMV epitopes were used, and well-studied HLA-B-restricted CMV epitopes were used as well. Carrying CMV and the relevant HLA type showed in public TCR beta signatures. Findings of the study overall: The response measured ex vivo was dominated by TCR beta clonotypes (HLA-C-restricted and CMV-specific). Totalled public TCR beta family frequency picked out people who carried CMV plus the relevant HLA.

J lost 4 bases, V lost 2 bases, and 7 bases had no gene match. This CDR3 comprises 16 residues. Germline values: CDR1 SGHTA, CDR2 FQGTGA. Turning to this clonotype: Its antigen remains unidentified.

TCRdb reprocessed the reads with MiXCR, giving one entry per CDR3 protein. The sample holds 600,000 to 700,000 distinct CDR3 sequences, 30% to 40% seen once. The receptor comes from a human donor in good health (CMV status not recorded). Some clones in this sample may be carry-over from other donors' samples. Sequencing used cultured PBMCs, obtained from culture after CMV antigen stimulation. The rearrangement links TRBV7-3 to TRBJ2-5; 10 nucleotides match TRBD1. This CDR3 is CASSLSWDRGAETQYF. The CDR3 coding sequence is TGTGCCAGCAGCTTATCTTGGGACAGGGGAGCAGAGACCCAGTACTTC.